This is a list of T cell receptor beta chains from one sample in a study of T cell repertoires in cytomegalovirus infection. MiXCR, run by TCRdb on the reads, gives a single entry per CDR3 protein. The data hold approximately 600,000 distinct CDR3 sequences, with around 40% observed a single time. Which antigens these TCRs recognize remains unknown. The material was cultured PBMCs, obtained from culture after CMV antigen stimulation. The receptors here all came from a human donor in good health (CMV status not recorded). Some clones in this sample may be carry-over from other donors' samples. The CDR3 runs from the conserved cysteine through the conserved F or W. D genes are given only for firm matches. Clone sizes are given selectively: once, few, many, or a class where the clone is expanded.

D	V	size	J	CDR3	DNA
-	TRBV7-2	-	TRBJ2-3	CASSNDRDWADTQYF	TGTGCCAGCAGCAACGACCGGGACTGGGCGGATACGCAGTATTTT
TRBD1	TRBV24-1	-	TRBJ1-5	CATSDPRQGNYQPQHF	TGTGCCACCAGTGATCCAAGACAGGGTAACTATCAGCCCCAGCATTTT
-	TRBV12-3/TRBV12-4	-	TRBJ2-1	CASSLSLAGMGEQFF	TGTGCCAGCAGTTTAAGCCTGGCGGGGATGGGTGAGCAGTTCTTC
-	TRBV7-9	-	TRBJ1-2	CASSSKSANYGYTF	TGTGCCAGCAGCTCTAAGTCAGCTAACTATGGCTACACCTTC
-	TRBV12-3/TRBV12-4	many	TRBJ2-7	CASSLQGPYEQYF	TGTGCCAGCAGTTTACAGGGTCCCTACGAGCAGTACTTC
-	TRBV7-9	-	TRBJ2-1	CASQKAGERSEQFF	TGTGCCTCTCAAAAGGCAGGGGAAAGGAGTGAGCAGTTCTTC
-	TRBV28	-	TRBJ2-5	CASSFSQIGGKETQYF	TGTGCCAGCAGTTTTTCGCAGATTGGGGGCAAAGAGACCCAGTACTTC
TRBD2	TRBV15	-	TRBJ2-5	CATSRDTGLAGVETQYF	TGTGCCACCAGCAGAGATACTGGACTAGCGGGGGTAGAGACCCAGTACTTC
TRBD1	TRBV19	once	TRBJ1-4	CASSSLTTGTNEKLFF	TGTGCCAGTAGTTCTTTGACGACAGGGACTAATGAAAAACTGTTTTTT
-	TRBV2	once	TRBJ1-2	CASSVAAVDYGYTF	TGTGCCAGCAGTGTCGCGGCAGTCGACTATGGCTACACCTTC
TRBD2	TRBV5-1	few	TRBJ2-3	CASSLEASGDTQYF	TGCGCCAGCAGCTTGGAGGCTAGCGGAGATACGCAGTATTTT
-	TRBV2	-	TRBJ2-6	CASSEASPGANVLTF	TGTGCCAGCAGTGAAGCTTCCCCTGGGGCCAACGTCCTGACTTTC
-	TRBV5-5	few	TRBJ2-5	CASSLMEDQETQYF	TGTGCCAGCAGCTTGATGGAGGACCAAGAGACCCAGTACTTC
-	TRBV7-6	once	TRBJ2-7	CASSRLDTGYEQYF	TGTGCCAGCAGCCGCCTGGACACGGGGTACGAGCAGTACTTC
-	TRBV6-1	few	TRBJ1-3	CASSWAPSSGNTIYF	TGTGCCAGCAGTTGGGCCCCAAGCTCTGGAAACACCATATATTTT
TRBD1	TRBV6-1	-	TRBJ1-4	CASSEAVTGTGREKLFF	TGTGCCAGCAGTGAAGCGGTGACCGGGACAGGGCGTGAAAAACTGTTTTTT
TRBD2	TRBV12-3/TRBV12-4	few	TRBJ2-1	CASSPLSGTSVYNEQFF	TGTGCCAGCAGCCCCCTATCAGGGACTAGCGTCTACAATGAGCAGTTCTTC
-	TRBV20-1	-	TRBJ1-5	CSATGHANQPQHF	TGCAGTGCAACGGGACACGCTAATCAGCCCCAGCATTTT
-	TRBV4-1	-	TRBJ1-1	CASSQSSGTANTEAFF	TGCGCCAGCAGCCAATCTTCCGGGACGGCGAACACTGAAGCTTTCTTT
TRBD2	TRBV12-3/TRBV12-4	few	TRBJ2-5	CASSPGLAGVRQETQYF	TGTGCCAGCAGTCCGGGACTAGCGGGAGTCCGCCAAGAGACCCAGTACTTC
-	TRBV20-1	once	TRBJ1-2	CSAREPLGGGRLIKNYGYTF	TGCAGTGCTAGAGAACCCCTCGGGGGAGGCAGGCTAATAAAAAACTATGGCTACACCTTC
-	TRBV19	-	TRBJ1-1	CASSIAPSGAEAFF	TGTGCCAGTAGTATTGCCCCCTCAGGGGCTGAAGCTTTCTTT
TRBD2	TRBV7-2	few	TRBJ2-7	CASSPEVAGVREQYF	TGTGCCAGCAGCCCGGAAGTAGCGGGAGTGCGGGAGCAGTACTTC
TRBD1	TRBV6-6	-	TRBJ1-4	CASSYDGTGRKLFF	TGTGCCAGCAGTTACGACGGGACAGGGCGAAAACTGTTTTTT
TRBD2	TRBV29-1	-	TRBJ2-3	CSGLGLAGHTDTQYF	TGCAGCGGATTAGGACTAGCGGGTCACACAGATACGCAGTATTTT
-	TRBV12-3/TRBV12-4	few	TRBJ1-1	CASRFAPGIAEAFF	TGTGCCAGCAGGTTCGCGCCTGGGATCGCTGAAGCTTTCTTT
-	TRBV7-9	-	TRBJ1-1	CASSRLSGVDEAFF	TGTGCCAGCAGCCGCTTGTCGGGGGTTGATGAAGCTTTCTTT
-	TRBV12-3/TRBV12-4	-	TRBJ2-6	CASSFPGAGANVLTF	TGTGCCAGCAGTTTCCCAGGGGCTGGGGCCAACGTCCTGACTTTC
-	TRBV20-1	once	TRBJ2-3	CSARDWLVGGTQYF	TGCAGTGCTAGAGATTGGCTAGTCGGAGGTACGCAGTATTTT